Shown below are 8 T cell receptor beta chains from a single sample sequenced in a study of blood T cell repertoires in COVID-19. TCRdb keeps only in-frame clones here, not all; method: immunoSEQ multiplex PCR. The table records 100,000 to 150,000 clones, around three quarters of them present only once. Material: peripheral blood. Receptors originate from a man aged 40-50 years with active or convalescent COVID-19.

This chain links TRBV5-6 with TRBJ1-5; 9 bases line up with TRBD1. CDR3 length: 15 amino acids. Germline trimming cut 2 bases from V and 4 bases from J; bases unmatched to any gene: 4. Germline CDR1 and CDR2: SGHDT and YYEEEE. The CDR3 bases are TGTGCCAGCAGCTTCCGGGACAGGGATAATCAGCCCCAGCATTTT. Its translation: CASSFRDRDNQPQHF.

The genes are TRBV12-3 or TRBV12-4 and TRBJ1-2, with a tentative D call TRBD1 (6 bases). Trimming removed 6 bases at V and 4 bases at J, with 9 bases between. This CDR3 comprises 12 residues. Written as DNA, the CDR3 is TGTGCCAGCAGGTACAGGGTCTATGGCTACACCTTC. Its protein is CASRYRVYGYTF.

The chain couples TRBV5-4 to TRBJ2-3; 8 nucleotides line up with TRBD2. Germline assignment: CDR1 SGHNT and CDR2 YYREEE (reference sequence). The CDR3 loop spans 16 amino acids. Trimming cost V 0 bases and J 1 base; bases outside gene matches: 4. DNA of the CDR3: TGTGCCAGCAGCTTGGCGGGGCGGGGGGGCACAGATACGCAGTATTTT. This codes for CASSLAGRGGTDTQYF. Looking up the rest from reference TRBV5-4 and TRBJ2-3 gives the full variable domain: ETGVTQSPTHLIKTRGQQVTLRCSSQSGHNTVSWYQQALGQGPQFIFQYYREEENGRGNFPPRFSGLQFPNYSSELNVNALELDDSALYLCASSLAGRGGTDTQYFGPGTRLTVL.

This clone was seen only a few times. The V gene is TRBV29-1, the J gene TRBJ1-1; unclear D gene. Germline assignment: CDR1 SQVTM and CDR2 ANQGSEA. V lost 3 bases, J lost 4 bases, and 9 bases lay in between. This CDR3 comprises 12 residues. Written as DNA, the CDR3 is TGCAGCGTTGATAGTCTTCGCACTGAAGCTTTCTTT. This gives the protein CSVDSLRTEAFF.

V and J are TRBV7-6 and TRBJ2-3, with TRBD1 identical over 9 bases. Germline CDR1 reads SGHVS; CDR2 reads FNYEAQ. There are 16 residues in the CDR3. Trimming took 4 bases from V and 6 from J; bases not matched to a gene: 11. CDR3 sequence reads: CASSSRTTGGWDTQYF. As DNA, the CDR3 is TGTGCCAGCAGCTCCAGAACAACAGGGGGCTGGGATACGCAGTATTTT.

The count of this clone is one. The rearrangement joins TRBV5-1 to TRBJ2-2, with TRBD1 identical over 8 bases. The CDR3 is made up of 14 amino acids. Germline CDR1 SGHRS, CDR2 YFSETQ. Losses at the gene ends were 7 bases for V and 6 bases for J; bases not matched to a gene: 8. This CDR3 reads CASQGAVNAGELFF. In DNA form, the CDR3 reads TGCGCCAGCCAGGGGGCAGTCAATGCCGGGGAGCTGTTTTTT.

The V call is TRBV2, the J call TRBJ1-4, with 7 bases lining up with TRBD1. Germline V gives CDR1 SNHLY, CDR2 FYNNEI. After removal of 6 bases from V and 3 bases from J, the junction contained 4 bases not matched to a gene. The CDR3 consists of 14 residues. For the CDR3, the DNA is TGTGCCAGCAGGGTACAGGGGTCTAATGAAAAACTGTTTTTT. It yields the protein CASRVQGSNEKLFF.

This chain uses TRBV12-1 with TRBJ1-1; the table's D gene call, TRBD1, was not cross checked with the DNA. TRBV12-1 is marked as a pseudogene. The CDR3 is 17 residues long. CDR3 residues: CASSRGQGARMNTEAFF. CDR3 coding DNA: TGTGCCAGCAGCCGGGGACAGGGGGCGCGTATGAACACTGAAGCTTTCTTT.